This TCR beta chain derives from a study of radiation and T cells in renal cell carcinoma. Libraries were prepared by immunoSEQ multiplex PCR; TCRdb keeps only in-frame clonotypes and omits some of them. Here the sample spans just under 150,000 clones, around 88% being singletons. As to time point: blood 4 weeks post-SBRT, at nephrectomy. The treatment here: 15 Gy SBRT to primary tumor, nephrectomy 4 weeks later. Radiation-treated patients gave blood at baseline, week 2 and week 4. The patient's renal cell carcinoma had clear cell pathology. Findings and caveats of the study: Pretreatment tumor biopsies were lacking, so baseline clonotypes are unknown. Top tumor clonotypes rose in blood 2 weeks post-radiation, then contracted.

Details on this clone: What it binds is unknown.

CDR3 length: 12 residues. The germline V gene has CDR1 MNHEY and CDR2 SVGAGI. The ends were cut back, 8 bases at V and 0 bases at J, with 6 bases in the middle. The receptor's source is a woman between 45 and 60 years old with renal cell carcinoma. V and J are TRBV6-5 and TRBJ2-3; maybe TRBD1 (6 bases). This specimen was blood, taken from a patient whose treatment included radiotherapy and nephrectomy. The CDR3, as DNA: TGTGCCAGCGGGGGCAGCACAGATACGCAGTATTTT. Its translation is CASGGSTDTQYF.